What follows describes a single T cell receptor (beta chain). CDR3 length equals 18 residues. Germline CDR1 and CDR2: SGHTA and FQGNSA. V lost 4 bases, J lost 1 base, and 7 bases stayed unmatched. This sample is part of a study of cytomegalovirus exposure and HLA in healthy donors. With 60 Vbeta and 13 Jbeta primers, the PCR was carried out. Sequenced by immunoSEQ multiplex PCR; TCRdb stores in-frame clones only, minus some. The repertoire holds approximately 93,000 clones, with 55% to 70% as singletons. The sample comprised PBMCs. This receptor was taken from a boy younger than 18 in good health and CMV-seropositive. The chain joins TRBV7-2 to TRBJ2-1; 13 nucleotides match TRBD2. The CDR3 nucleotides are TGTGCCAGCAGCTCCACACTAGCGGGAGGGCCTTCCTACAATGAGCAGTTCTTC. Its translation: CASSSTLAGGPSYNEQFF. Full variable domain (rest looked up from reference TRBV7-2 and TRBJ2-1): GAGVSQSPSNKVTEKGKDVELRCDPISGHTALYWYRQSLGQGLEFLIYFQGNSAPDKSGLPSDRFSAERTGGSVSTLTIQRTQQEDSAVYLCASSSTLAGGPSYNEQFFGPGTRLTVL.